The following is a T cell receptor (beta chain) sequence with its context. Its antigen remains unidentified. Then a second PCR, running roughly 7 to 11 cycles, was carried out with a sample-barcoded 5' primer and a J-beta primer mix. TCRdb processed the 5' RACE reads anew with MiXCR; each CDR3 protein has one entry. The sample yields hundreds of thousands of distinct CDR3 sequences, under 45% seen once. The data were obtained in a study of blood T cells in healthy people across ages. Study background: Per every two T cells, about one barcoded beta molecule was captured by template switching. Study-wide findings and caveats: Roughly linear declines in TCR beta diversity per million T cells occurred with age. There was a strong correlation between TCR beta diversity and naive T cell percentage.

Germline trimming cut 0 bases from V and 3 bases from J; bases unmatched to any gene: 3. The CDR3 covers 15 residues. Germline lookup yields CDR1 SGHRS and CDR2 YFSETQ. Total RNA was isolated from each sample in quantities of at least 6 micrograms. J is TRBJ2-1 and V is TRBV5-1, with 7 bases matching TRBD1. The material sequenced was blood. This sequence was found in a man in his sixties in good health. CDR3 in amino acids: CASSLVGTDYNEQFF. CDR3 coding DNA: TGCGCCAGCAGCTTGGTGGGGACAGACTACAATGAGCAGTTCTTC. Together with reference TRBV5-1 and TRBJ2-1, the CDR3 gives the full variable domain: KAGVTQTPRYLIKTRGQQVTLSCSPISGHRSVSWYQQTPGQGLQFLFEYFSETQRNKGNFPGRFSGRQFSNSRSEMNVSTLELGDSALYLCASSLVGTDYNEQFFGPGTRLTVL.